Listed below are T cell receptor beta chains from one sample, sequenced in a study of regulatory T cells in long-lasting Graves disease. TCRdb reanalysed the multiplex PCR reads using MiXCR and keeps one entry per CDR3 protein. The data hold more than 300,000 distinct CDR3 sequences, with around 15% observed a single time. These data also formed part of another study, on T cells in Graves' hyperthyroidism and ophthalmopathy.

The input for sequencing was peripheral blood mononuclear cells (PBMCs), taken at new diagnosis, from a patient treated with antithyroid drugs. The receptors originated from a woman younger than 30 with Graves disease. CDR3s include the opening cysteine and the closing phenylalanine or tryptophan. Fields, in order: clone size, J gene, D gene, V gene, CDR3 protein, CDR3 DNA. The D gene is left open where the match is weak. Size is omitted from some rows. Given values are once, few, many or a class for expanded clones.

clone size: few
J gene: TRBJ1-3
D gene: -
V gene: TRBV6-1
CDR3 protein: CASSHTPASGNTIYF
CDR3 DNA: TGTGCCAGCAGTCACACCCCAGCTTCTGGAAACACCATATATTTT

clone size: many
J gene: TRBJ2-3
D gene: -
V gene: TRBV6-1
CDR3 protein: CASSDRVWTDTQYF
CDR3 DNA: TGTGCCAGCAGTGACAGGGTATGGACAGATACGCAGTATTTT

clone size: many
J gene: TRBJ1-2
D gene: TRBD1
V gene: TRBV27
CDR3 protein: CASSRAGTAHGYTF
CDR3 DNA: TGTGCCAGCAGCCGCGCCGGGACAGCACATGGCTACACCTTC

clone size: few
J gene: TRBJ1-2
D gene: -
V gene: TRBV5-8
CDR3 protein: CASSLGTGRNYGYTF
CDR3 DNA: TGTGCCAGCAGCTTGGGAACAGGGAGGAACTATGGCTACACCTTC

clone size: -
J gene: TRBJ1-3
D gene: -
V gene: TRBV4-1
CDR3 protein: CASSQPHSRETGNTIYF
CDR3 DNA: TGCGCCAGCAGCCAACCCCACTCTAGGGAAACTGGAAACACCATATATTTT

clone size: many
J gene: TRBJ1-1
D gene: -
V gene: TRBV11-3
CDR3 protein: CASSNTRTAEAFF
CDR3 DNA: TGTGCCAGCAGCAACACCCGCACAGCTGAAGCTTTCTTT

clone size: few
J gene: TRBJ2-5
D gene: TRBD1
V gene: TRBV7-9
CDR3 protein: CASTGTEETQYF
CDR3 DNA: TGTGCCAGCACCGGGACAGAAGAGACCCAGTACTTC

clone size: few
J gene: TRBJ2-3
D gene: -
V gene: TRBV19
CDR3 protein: CASSPIRGGDTQYF
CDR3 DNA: TGTGCCAGTAGTCCCATCCGGGGTGGCGATACGCAGTATTTT

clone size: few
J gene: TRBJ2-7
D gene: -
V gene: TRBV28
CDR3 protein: CASSSQVGEQYF
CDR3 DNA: TGTGCCAGCAGTTCCCAGGTGGGCGAGCAGTACTTC

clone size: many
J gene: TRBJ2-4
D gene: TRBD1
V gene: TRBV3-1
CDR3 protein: CASSWTGDKNIQYF
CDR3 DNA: TGTGCCAGCAGTTGGACAGGAGACAAAAACATTCAGTACTTC

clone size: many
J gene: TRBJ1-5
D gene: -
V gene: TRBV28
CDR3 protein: CASSFLYREGNQPQHF
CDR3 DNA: TGTGCCAGCAGTTTCCTATACAGGGAGGGCAATCAGCCCCAGCATTTT

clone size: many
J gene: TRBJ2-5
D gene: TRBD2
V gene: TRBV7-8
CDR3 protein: CASSFPGGGRETQYF
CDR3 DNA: TGTGCCAGCAGCTTTCCGGGAGGAGGAAGAGAGACCCAGTACTTC